Following are 11 T cell receptor beta chains from one sample sequenced in a study of monozygotic twins with inflammatory bowel disease. TCRdb reworked the 5' RACE reads into one entry per CDR3 protein, no DNA. There are about 210,000 distinct CDR3 sequences in the sample, with less than 2% held by the top ten. The sample taken for sequencing was blood. These receptors all stem from a human donor with ulcerative colitis or Crohn's disease, or a healthy co-twin of an affected twin (not recorded which).

The chain recombines TRBV6-9 with TRBJ1-1; TCRdb's D call, TRBD1, is unchecked because there is no DNA. From germline, CDR1 is MNHGY and CDR2 SVAAGI. This CDR3 has 16 residues. The CDR3 is CASSYSPSRENTEAFF.

The genes are TRBV20-1 and TRBJ1-6; TCRdb outputs TRBD1, but without DNA this stays unchecked. CDR3 size: 13 residues. Germline loops: CDR1 DFQATT, CDR2 SNEGSKA (reference sequence). The CDR3 sequence is CSAPGRNNSPLHF.

The CDR3 reads CASRRTVLPDTQYF. The rearrangement uses TRBV7-2 and TRBJ2-3. This CDR3 is built from 14 residues. Germline V gives CDR1 SGHTA, CDR2 FQGNSA.

This rearrangement joins TRBV6-2 or TRBV6-3 to TRBJ1-4; absent DNA, TCRdb's TRBD1 call cannot be checked. The CDR3 consists of 19 residues. Looked up from germline, CDR1 is MNHEY and CDR2 is SVGEGT. CDR3 amino acids: CASSLPAGTYGYSNEKLFF.

This sequence joins TRBV12-3 or TRBV12-4 and TRBJ2-7. The CDR3 sequence is 13 residues long. CDR3 residues: CASSLGFVGEQYF.

This chain links TRBV5-1 with TRBJ1-1; lacking DNA, the TRBD1 call made by TCRdb goes unchecked. The CDR3 consists of 16 residues. Looked up from germline, CDR1 is SGHRS and CDR2 is YFSETQ. The CDR3 region is CASSLVLRGLNTEAFF. Together with reference TRBV5-1 and TRBJ1-1, the CDR3 gives the full variable domain: KAGVTQTPRYLIKTRGQQVTLSCSPISGHRSVSWYQQTPGQGLQFLFEYFSETQRNKGNFPGRFSGRQFSNSRSEMNVSTLELGDSALYLCASSLVLRGLNTEAFFGQGTRLTVV.

V gene TRBV6-5 combines with J gene TRBJ1-1. The CDR3 is 11 amino acids. Germline CDR1 and CDR2: MNHEY and SVGAGI. CDR3 sequence reads: CASSYPPTAFF.

V and J are TRBV25-1 and TRBJ2-1. This CDR3 is 13 amino acids long. Germline V gene sequence: CDR1 MGHDK, CDR2 SYGVNS. The CDR3 protein is CASSDGSFDEQFF. The full variable domain, in which reference TRBV25-1 and TRBJ2-1 provide the parts outside the CDR3, is EADIYQTPRYLVIGTGKKITLECSQTMGHDKMYWYQQDPGMELHLIHYSYGVNSTEKGDLSSESTVSRIRTEHFPLTLESARPSHTSQYLCASSDGSFDEQFFGPGTRLTVL.

The J gene is TRBJ1-2, the V gene TRBV12-5. CDR3 size: 13 residues. CDR1 and CDR2 (germline): LGHNT, FRNRAP. CDR3 residues: CASGLYGVTGYTF.

The genes are TRBV5-1 and TRBJ2-3. This CDR3 has 15 residues. CDR1 is SGHRS, CDR2 YFSETQ, per germline. The CDR3 protein is CASSLDRGRKDTQYF.

The chain combines TRBV5-1 with TRBJ2-7. This CDR3 contains 13 residues. Per germline, CDR1 SGHRS and CDR2 YFSETQ. CDR3 region: CASSLPGTYEQYF. The variable domain in full, completed from reference TRBV5-1 and TRBJ2-7, reads KAGVTQTPRYLIKTRGQQVTLSCSPISGHRSVSWYQQTPGQGLQFLFEYFSETQRNKGNFPGRFSGRQFSNSRSEMNVSTLELGDSALYLCASSLPGTYEQYFGPGTRLTVT.